Presented here are 3 T cell receptor beta chains from one specimen sequenced in a study of beta chain features in type 1 diabetes. Study results and caveats: Shorter TCRB CDR3s, moderately but significantly so, marked every one of the four CD4+ subsets in Type 1 diabetes patients.

These receptors have no known antigen. The study reverse transcribed the entire isolated RNA, so it sequenced expressed TCRB transcripts. Sequencing used immunoSEQ multiplex PCR; TCRdb keeps in-frame clones, though not all of them. The sample lists 140,000 to 150,000 clones, less than 15% occurring once. The sequencing input was central memory CD4+ T cells from blood. The receptors originated from a man younger than 35 with type 1 diabetes.

This clone was seen a few times. The sample holds other DNA sequences that translate to the same CDR3. The V gene is TRBV4-1, the J gene TRBJ2-7, with D perhaps matching TRBD2 (6 bases). Germline values: CDR1 MGHRA, CDR2 YSYEKL. CDR3 size: 13 residues. The V gene lost 1 base and the J gene lost 6 bases, with 10 bases spanning the gap. The CDR3 region is CASSQAGGLEQYF. In DNA form, the CDR3 reads TGCGCCAGCAGCCAAGCCGGGGGACTCGAGCAGTACTTC.

This clone was counted a few times. This sequence joins TRBV11-3 and TRBJ2-1; 7 positions match TRBD1. Per the germline V gene, CDR1 is SGHNT and CDR2 is YENEEA. With V trimmed by 1 base and J by 6 bases, 6 bases remained unmatched. This CDR3 is 15 amino acids long. The chain's CDR3 is CASSLAAGGRNEQFF. Written as DNA, the CDR3 is TGTGCCAGCAGCTTAGCGGCAGGGGGTCGCAATGAGCAGTTCTTC.

This clone was seen a few times. The chain employs TRBV7-7 and TRBJ2-5; tentative D call: TRBD2 (6 bases). The V gene lost 1 base and the J gene lost 5 bases, with 11 bases spanning the gap. The germline V gene encodes CDR1 SSHAT and CDR2 FNYEAQ (reference sequence). There are 14 residues in the CDR3. CDR3 amino acids: CASSLGLAGETQYF. As DNA, the CDR3 is TGTGCCAGCAGCTTAGGCCTCGCGGGGGAGACCCAGTACTTC.